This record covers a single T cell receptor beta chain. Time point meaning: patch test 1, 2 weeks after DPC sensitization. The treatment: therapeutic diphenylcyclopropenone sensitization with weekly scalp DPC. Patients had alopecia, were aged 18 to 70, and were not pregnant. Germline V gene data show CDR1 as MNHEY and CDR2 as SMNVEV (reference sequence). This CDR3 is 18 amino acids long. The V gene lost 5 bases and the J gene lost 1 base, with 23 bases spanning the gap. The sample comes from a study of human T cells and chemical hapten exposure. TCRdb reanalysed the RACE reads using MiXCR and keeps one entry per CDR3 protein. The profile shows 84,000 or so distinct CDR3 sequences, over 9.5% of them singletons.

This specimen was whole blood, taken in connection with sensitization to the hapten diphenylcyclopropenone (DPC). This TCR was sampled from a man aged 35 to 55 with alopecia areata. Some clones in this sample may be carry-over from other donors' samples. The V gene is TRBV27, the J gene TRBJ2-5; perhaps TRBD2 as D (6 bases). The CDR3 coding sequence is TGTGCCAGCAGTGAAACCGGGACTCCCAGGATGGGCCAAGAGACCCAGTACTTC. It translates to CASSETGTPRMGQETQYF.